This T cell receptor (beta chain) was documented in a study of blood T cell repertoires in COVID-19. In the study overall: Material from acute and convalescent COVID-19 was sourced from the United States, Italy and Spain. Sources were T cells, B-cell-depleted T cells, or PBMCs; the material itself was cDNA or gDNA.

CDR1 and CDR2 (germline): GTSNPN, SVGIG (reference sequence). Trimming at V came to 2 bases and at J to 5 bases, leaving 9 bases not matched to a gene. This CDR3 has 15 residues. Study processing details: Reference gene primer amplification in the assay estimated nucleated cell counts. Data came from immunoSEQ multiplex PCR; TCRdb stores just in-frame clones and leaves some out. The D gene and trimming were derived from the DNA, and the V and J assignments and clone size from that table. The sample records 90,000 or so clones, 85% being singletons. The sample consisted of peripheral blood. This chain links TRBV30 with TRBJ2-3, with 8 bases aligning to TRBD2. The receptor was isolated from a man in his fifties or sixties with acute or convalescent COVID-19. In DNA, the CDR3 is TGTGCCTGGAGTCCCGGACTAGCCCAAAGAGATACGCAGTATTTT. Its protein product is CAWSPGLAQRDTQYF.